This T cell receptor (beta chain) was sequenced in a study of T cell responses to AZD1222 COVID-19 vaccine. Study-wide results and caveats: Unmutated variant regions are reportedly the target of nearly half of TCRs that are spike-specific.

Germline loops: CDR1 LNHDA, CDR2 SQIVND (reference sequence). Losses at the gene ends were 1 base for V and 7 bases for J; bases not matched to a gene: 4. There are 14 residues in the CDR3. Turning to this clone: Its target is unknown.

Clones were sequenced by immunoSEQ multiplex PCR, and TCRdb holds only the in-frame ones, with some missing. Of about 140,000 clones listed, approximately 90% were seen once; the top ten hold around 1.5%. The chain has TRBV19 and TRBJ1-2; 9 nucleotides match TRBD1. Source: peripheral blood, taken on day 0 of AZD1222 vaccination. The TCR was taken from an adult in good health. The CDR3 reads CASSIGDRAGGYTF. CDR3 DNA sequence: TGTGCCAGTAGTATAGGGGACAGGGCCGGTGGCTACACCTTC.